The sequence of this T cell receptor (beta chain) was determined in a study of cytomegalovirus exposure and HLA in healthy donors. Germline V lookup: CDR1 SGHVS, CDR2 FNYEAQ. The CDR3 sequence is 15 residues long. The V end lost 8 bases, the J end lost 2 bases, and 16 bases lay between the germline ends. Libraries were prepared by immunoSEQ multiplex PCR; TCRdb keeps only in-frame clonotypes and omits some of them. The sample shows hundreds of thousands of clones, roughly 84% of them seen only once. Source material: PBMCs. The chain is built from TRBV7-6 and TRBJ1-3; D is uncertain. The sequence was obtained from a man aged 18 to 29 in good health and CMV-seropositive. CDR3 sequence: CASGFLSQAGNTIYF. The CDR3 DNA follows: TGTGCCAGCGGGTTTCTCAGCCAGGCTGGAAACACCATATATTTT.